The sequence of this TCR beta chain was determined in a study of blood T cell repertoires in COVID-19. This table comes from immunoSEQ multiplex PCR, and its TCRdb copy is limited to in-frame clones, with some not included. The sample records just over 25,000 clones, around 90% being singletons. The length of the CDR3 is 14 residues. With 2 bases clipped from V and 7 bases from J, the junction kept 5 bases outside the gene matches. Germline lookup yields CDR1 LNHDA and CDR2 SQIVND (reference sequence). The clonotype originates from a human donor in a cohort sampled during active COVID-19. V usage is TRBV19 and J usage is TRBJ2-7, with 10 bases fitting TRBD2. The sample taken for sequencing was peripheral blood. The CDR3 nucleotides read TGTGCCAGTAGTATAACTAGCGGGGAGTTTGAGCAGTACTTC. This codes for CASSITSGEFEQYF.